The TCR beta chain under discussion was sequenced for a study of blood T cell repertoires in COVID-19. The germline V gene encodes CDR1 KGHSH and CDR2 LQKENI. The CDR3 extends over 15 amino acids. Trimming cost V 3 bases and J 6 bases; bases outside gene matches: 7. How the authors handled the data: Reference gene primer amplification gave nucleated cell count estimates. Produced via immunoSEQ multiplex PCR; TCRdb's table is partial and in-frame only. V and J calls and clone size are given by that table; D and trimming were obtained from the DNA. Of 250,000 or so clones listed, around 89% are singletons.

Input material: peripheral blood. This chain links TRBV18 with TRBJ1-2; TRBD1 matches 10 bases. The TCR was taken from an older woman with COVID-19, enrolled during active disease. The CDR3 reads CASSPPTGGENGYTF. The CDR3 DNA is TGTGCCAGCTCACCTCCGACAGGGGGCGAAAATGGCTACACCTTC.